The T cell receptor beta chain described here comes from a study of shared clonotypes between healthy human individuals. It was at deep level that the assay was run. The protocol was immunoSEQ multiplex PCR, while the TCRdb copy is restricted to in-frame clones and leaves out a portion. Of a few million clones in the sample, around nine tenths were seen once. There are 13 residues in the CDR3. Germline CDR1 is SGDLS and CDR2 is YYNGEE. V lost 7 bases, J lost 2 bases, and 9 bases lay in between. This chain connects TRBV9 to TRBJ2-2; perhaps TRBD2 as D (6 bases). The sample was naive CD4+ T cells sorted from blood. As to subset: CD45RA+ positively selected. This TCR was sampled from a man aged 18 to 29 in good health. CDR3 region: CASGTFNTGELFF. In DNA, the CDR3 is TGTGCCAGCGGGACTTTCAACACCGGGGAGCTGTTTTTT.